Listed below are T cell receptor beta chains from one sample, sequenced in a study of cytomegalovirus exposure and HLA in healthy donors. Clones were sequenced by immunoSEQ multiplex PCR, and TCRdb holds only the in-frame ones, with some missing. The sample includes tens of thousands of clones, 95% to 97% of them seen just once. Sequenced sample: PBMCs. All receptors come from a man aged 30 to 45 in good health and CMV-seropositive. The CDR3 runs from the conserved cysteine through the conserved F or W. A D gene is named only where the DNA matches it firmly. Size is stated for part of the rows, as once, few or many counts, or as a class when the clone is expanded.

TRBD2	TRBV5-1	NA	TRBJ2-5	TGCGCCAGCAGCCCCAGCGGGACCCAAGAGACCCAGTACTTC	CASSPSGTQETQYF
NA	TRBV7-2	NA	TRBJ1-2	TGTGCCAGCAGCTCGTTTAGGGGTAACTATGGCTACACCTTC	CASSSFRGNYGYTF
TRBD1	TRBV19	once	TRBJ1-2	TGTGCCAGTAGTCCGGGCTCCGGGACAGGGGACCACTATGGCTACACCTTC	CASSPGSGTGDHYGYTF
TRBD1	TRBV5-1	NA	TRBJ2-7	TGCGCCAGCAGCTCTCGCGGGACAGGGGACTACGAGCAGTACTTC	CASSSRGTGDYEQYF
NA	TRBV4-2	NA	TRBJ2-7	TGTGCCAGCAGCCCTATACCCGGAGGGGCCCCTAACTCCTACGAGCAGTACTTC	CASSPIPGGAPNSYEQYF
TRBD1	TRBV6-5	NA	TRBJ1-5	TGTGCCAGCAGTACAGGGGTCAATCAGCCCCAGCATTTT	CASSTGVNQPQHF
TRBD2	TRBV6-1	once	TRBJ2-2	TGTGCCAGCGCGGGGGTGGGGGAGCTGTTTTTT	CASAGVGELFF
TRBD2	TRBV18	NA	TRBJ2-5	TGTGCCAGCTCACACGGACTAGCGGCACAAGAGACCCAGTACTTC	CASSHGLAAQETQYF
NA	TRBV7-9	NA	TRBJ1-4	TGTGCCAGCAGCTCAATAGAGACTAATGAAAAACTGTTTTTT	CASSSIETNEKLFF
TRBD1	TRBV6-4	few	TRBJ2-3	TGTGCCAGCAGTGACTCGACAGGGCCAGATACGCAGTATTTT	CASSDSTGPDTQYF
TRBD2	TRBV15	NA	TRBJ2-3	TGTGCCACCAGCAGAGACCAAGCGGGAGCGGGCCCAGATACGCAGTATTTT	CATSRDQAGAGPDTQYF
TRBD2	TRBV9	NA	TRBJ2-7	TGTGCCAGCAGCGCCGGGACTAGATCCTACGAGCAGTACTTC	CASSAGTRSYEQYF
TRBD1	TRBV25-1	NA	TRBJ1-2	TGTGCCAGCAGTGTCGCGGGACAGTACTATGGCTACACCTTC	CASSVAGQYYGYTF
NA	TRBV28	NA	TRBJ1-5	TGTGCCAGCAGTTTAGCTACTGGGTTCGGGGGGGGAGGCAATCAGCCCCAGCATTTT	CASSLATGFGGGGNQPQHF
TRBD2	TRBV27	NA	TRBJ2-1	TGTGCCAGCAGCAGCGGGGGACCCTACAATGAGCAGTTCTTC	CASSSGGPYNEQFF
NA	TRBV21-1	NA	TRBJ2-7	TGTGCCAGCAGCAAACGGGTTCTAGCCTACGAGCAGTACTTC	CASSKRVLAYEQYF
TRBD1	TRBV10-3	NA	TRBJ1-5	TGTGCCATCAGTCGGGACAGAGGGAATAGCAATCAGCCCCAGCATTTT	CAISRDRGNSNQPQHF
NA	TRBV18	NA	TRBJ1-3	TGTGCCAGCTCACCACGGCGAGGAAGCTCTGGAAACACCATATATTTT	CASSPRRGSSGNTIYF
TRBD2	TRBV29-1	NA	TRBJ2-7	TGCAGCGTTGAAGGACTAGCGGGAGCGGGCGAGCAGTACTTC	CSVEGLAGAGEQYF
NA	TRBV18	NA	TRBJ2-7	TGTGCCAGCTCACACGGGAACTCCTACGAGCAGTACTTC	CASSHGNSYEQYF
NA	TRBV7-2	NA	TRBJ2-7	TGTGCCAGCAGCCTAATAGGGGCGTACGAGCAGTACTTC	CASSLIGAYEQYF
NA	TRBV7-2	NA	TRBJ2-7	TGTGCCAGCAGCTTAGCTCGGACAGATTACGAGCAGTACTTC	CASSLARTDYEQYF
NA	TRBV19	NA	TRBJ1-5	TGTGCCAGTAGTATAGGATGGGGAGGCAATCAGCCCCAGCATTTT	CASSIGWGGNQPQHF
NA	TRBV19	NA	TRBJ1-5	TGTGCCAGTAGTATACGGGGGAATCAGCCCCAGCATTTT	CASSIRGNQPQHF
NA	TRBV28	NA	TRBJ2-7	TGTGCCAGCAGGTCGCAGGCAGCATCCTACGAGCAGTACTTC	CASRSQAASYEQYF
NA	TRBV25-1	once	TRBJ1-2	TGTGCCAGCTCCCCGACAGTATCCTCCCTTGGGTACACCTTC	CASSPTVSSLGYTF
NA	TRBV7-7	NA	TRBJ2-5	TGTGCTAGCAGCTTAGGTACGGGTCAAGAGACCCAGTACTTC	CASSLGTGQETQYF
NA	TRBV19	NA	TRBJ2-7	TGTGCCAGTAGTGGAGTGGGCGAGCAGTACTTC	CASSGVGEQYF
TRBD2	TRBV4-3	NA	TRBJ2-3	TGCGCCAGCAGCCAAGATCTAGCGGGAACTGATACGCAGTATTTT	CASSQDLAGTDTQYF
NA	TRBV28	once	TRBJ1-5	TGTGCCAGCAGGATCCAGGGTAACCAGCCCCAGCATTTT	CASRIQGNQPQHF
NA	TRBV9	NA	TRBJ1-5	TGTGCCAGCAGCGTAGGCGGGGGGCTCTACCCCCAGCATTTT	CASSVGGGLYPQHF
NA	TRBV7-8	NA	TRBJ1-1	TGTGCCAGCAGCTTAAGGAGGGTGACCACTGAAGCTTTCTTT	CASSLRRVTTEAFF
TRBD1	TRBV6-1	NA	TRBJ1-4	TGTGCCAGCAGTGGTCGACAGGGGTGGCAAGCTAATGAAAAACTGTTTTTT	CASSGRQGWQANEKLFF
NA	TRBV6-4	NA	TRBJ2-3	TGTGCCAGCAGTGACTCGAGCACCGGCACAGATACGCAGTATTTT	CASSDSSTGTDTQYF
NA	TRBV2	NA	TRBJ2-7	TGTGCCAGCAAGGAGGGCCTAGACGAGCAGTACTTC	CASKEGLDEQYF
TRBD1	TRBV5-1	NA	TRBJ2-7	TGCGCCAGCAGATTGGGACAGGGAAACAACGAGCAGTACTTC	CASRLGQGNNEQYF
TRBD2	TRBV11-1	NA	TRBJ2-7	TGTGCCAGCAGCTCAGCGGGAGGTTACGAGCAGTACTTC	CASSSAGGYEQYF
TRBD2	TRBV6-5	NA	TRBJ2-7	TGTGCCAGCAGACGCGGACTAGCGGGCACCTACGAGCAGTACTTC	CASRRGLAGTYEQYF
NA	TRBV7-7	NA	TRBJ2-2	TGTGCTAGCAGTCCCTCCAGGTCGGACACCGGGGAGCTGTTTTTT	CASSPSRSDTGELFF
NA	TRBV5-4	NA	TRBJ1-1	TGTGCCAGCAGCTTTTCCATGCCCCGAGGAACTGAAGCTTTCTTT	CASSFSMPRGTEAFF
NA	TRBV18	NA	TRBJ2-5	TGTGCCAGCTCACCAGCTAGGGGGAGCCCCGGGGTGAGAGAGACCCAGTACTTC	CASSPARGSPGVRETQYF
NA	TRBV10-1	NA	TRBJ1-5	TGCGCCAGCAGTGACGGTTTGGATCAGCCCCAGCATTTT	CASSDGLDQPQHF
TRBD1	TRBV4-1	NA	TRBJ2-7	TGCGCCAGCAGCCTGACAGGGCGCGAGCAGTACTTC	CASSLTGREQYF
NA	TRBV7-2	NA	TRBJ1-2	TGTGCCAGCAGCTCTTACAGGAACGATGGCTACACCTTC	CASSSYRNDGYTF
NA	TRBV5-1	NA	TRBJ2-3	TGCGCCAGCAGCTTGGTGGCAGGGTCAGATACGCAGTATTTT	CASSLVAGSDTQYF